This T cell receptor (beta chain) was recorded in a study of early T cells in non-severe SARS-CoV-2 infection. For the study at large: Chains were unpaired, as sequencing was done on bulk RNA from unsorted whole blood. Points from the study as a whole: There was a bias toward anti-spike CD8 responses in VDJdb matching, which missed private and CD4 specificities.

The V gene's germline CDR1 is LNHDA and CDR2 SQIVND (reference sequence). The CDR3 has 14 residues. After removal of 8 bases from V and 2 bases from J, the junction contained 3 bases not matched to a gene. Concerning this clonotype itself: The antigen is undetermined.

Each cDNA molecule carried a unique molecular identifier. MiXCR, applied by TCRdb to the 5' RACE reads, yields one record per CDR3 protein. This repertoire shows 70,000 to 85,000 distinct CDR3 sequences, around 10% found once; its top ten account for under 3%. The receptor was isolated from an adult who was a healthcare worker with PCR-confirmed SARS-CoV-2 infection or an uninfected control (not recorded which). Sequencing was done on a sample of whole blood. The V and J genes are TRBV19 and TRBJ1-5; 10 bases match TRBD1. The CDR3 DNA is TGTGCCAGTCGGACAGGGGGGGGCAATCAGCCCCAGCATTTT. This gives the protein CASRTGGGNQPQHF. Together with reference TRBV19 and TRBJ1-5, the CDR3 gives the full variable domain: DGGITQSPKYLFRKEGQNVTLSCEQNLNHDAMYWYRQDPGQGLRLIYYSQIVNDFQKGDIAEGYSVSREKKESFPLTVTSAQKNPTAFYLCASRTGGGNQPQHFGDGTRLSIL.